What follows describes a single TCR beta chain. In the authors' methods: Amplification of reference gene primers provided the estimated nucleated cell counts. Data came from immunoSEQ multiplex PCR; TCRdb stores just in-frame clones and leaves some out. Clonal size and the V and J genes are those of that table, whereas D and trimming came from the DNA. Seen here are over 200,000 clones, around nine tenths observed once, and the top ten hold roughly 2.5%. V gave up 5 bases and J gave up 7 bases; unmatched junction bases: 9. Per the germline V gene, CDR1 is MNHEY and CDR2 is SMNVEV (reference sequence). The CDR3 totals 15 residues. These data originate in a study of blood T cell repertoires in COVID-19. In the study overall: Some COVID-19 samples were acute and others convalescent; all came from the United States, Italy and Spain. Sample material is recorded as cDNA or gDNA derived from T cells, B-cell-depleted T cells, or PBMCs.

Material: peripheral blood. The sequence came from a woman aged 55-70 years with acute or convalescent COVID-19. J is TRBJ1-1 and V is TRBV27, with 11 bases identical to TRBD1. CDR3 in amino acids: CASSAQGQGAGEAFF. CDR3 sequence (DNA): TGTGCCAGCAGTGCCCAAGGACAGGGGGCGGGTGAAGCTTTCTTT.